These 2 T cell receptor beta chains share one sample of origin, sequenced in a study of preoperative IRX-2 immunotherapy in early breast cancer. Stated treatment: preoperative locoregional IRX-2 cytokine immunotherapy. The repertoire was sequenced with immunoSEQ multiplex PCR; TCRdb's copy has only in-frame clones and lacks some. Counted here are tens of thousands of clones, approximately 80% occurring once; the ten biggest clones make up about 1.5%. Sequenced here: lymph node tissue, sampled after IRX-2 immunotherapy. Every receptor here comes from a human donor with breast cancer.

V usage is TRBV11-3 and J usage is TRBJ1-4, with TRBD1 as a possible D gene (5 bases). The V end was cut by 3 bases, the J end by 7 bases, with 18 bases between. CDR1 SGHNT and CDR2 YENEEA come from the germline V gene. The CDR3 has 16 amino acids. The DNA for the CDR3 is TGTGCCAGCAGCTTGGACCCGGGGACCTCGGGTGAAAAACTGTTTTTT. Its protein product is CASSLDPGTSGEKLFF.

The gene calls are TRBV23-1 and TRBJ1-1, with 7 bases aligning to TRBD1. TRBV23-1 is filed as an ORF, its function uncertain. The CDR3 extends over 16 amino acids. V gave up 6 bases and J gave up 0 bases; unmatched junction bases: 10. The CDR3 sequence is CASSSTGTAMNTEAFF. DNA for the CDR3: TGCGCCAGCAGCTCTACCGGGACAGCTATGAACACTGAAGCTTTCTTT.